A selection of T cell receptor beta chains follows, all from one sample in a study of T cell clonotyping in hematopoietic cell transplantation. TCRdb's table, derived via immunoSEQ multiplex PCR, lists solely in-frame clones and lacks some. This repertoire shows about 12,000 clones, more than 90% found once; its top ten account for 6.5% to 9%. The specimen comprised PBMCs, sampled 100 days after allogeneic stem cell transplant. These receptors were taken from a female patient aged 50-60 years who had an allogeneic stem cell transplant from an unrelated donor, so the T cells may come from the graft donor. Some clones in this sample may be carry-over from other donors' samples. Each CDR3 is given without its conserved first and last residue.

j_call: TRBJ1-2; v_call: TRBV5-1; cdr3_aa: ASSYQTGANYGYT
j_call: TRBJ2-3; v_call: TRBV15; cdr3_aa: ATSRDKYRTHTDTQY
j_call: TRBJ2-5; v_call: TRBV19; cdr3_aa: ASSRDRQETQY
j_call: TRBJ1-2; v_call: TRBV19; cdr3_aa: ASSIPGGNYGYT
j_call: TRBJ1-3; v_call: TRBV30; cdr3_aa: AWNPHAGNTIY
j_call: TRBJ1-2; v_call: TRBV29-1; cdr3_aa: SVEDPGQGAST
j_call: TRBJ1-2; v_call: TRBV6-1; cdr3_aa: ATQTGANYGYT
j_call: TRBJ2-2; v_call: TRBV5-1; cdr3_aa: ASSRTNTGELF
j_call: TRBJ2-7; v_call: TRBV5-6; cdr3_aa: ASSLGQGAYEQY
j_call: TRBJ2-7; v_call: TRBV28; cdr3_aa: ASSFQPDRQY
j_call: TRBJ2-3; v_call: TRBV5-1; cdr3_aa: ASSLGTGGADTQY
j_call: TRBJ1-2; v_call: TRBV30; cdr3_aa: AWSLTGVYGYT
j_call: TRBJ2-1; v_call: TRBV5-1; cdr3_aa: ASSVPGHNNEQF
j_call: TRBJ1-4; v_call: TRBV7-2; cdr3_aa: ASSSGAAGRTMF
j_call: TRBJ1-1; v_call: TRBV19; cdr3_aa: ASSPRGQGITEAF
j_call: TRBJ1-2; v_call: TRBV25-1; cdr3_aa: ASSGIGGGRSYGYT
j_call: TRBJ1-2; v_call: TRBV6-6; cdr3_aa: ASSYADRGQYT
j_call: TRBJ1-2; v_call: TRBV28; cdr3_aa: ASRTGQEAYGYT
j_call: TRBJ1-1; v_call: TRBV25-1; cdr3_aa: ASSDPQVNTEAF
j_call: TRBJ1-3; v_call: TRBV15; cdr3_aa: ATSREGFGGNTIY
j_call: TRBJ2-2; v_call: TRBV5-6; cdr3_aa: ASSWSSGELF
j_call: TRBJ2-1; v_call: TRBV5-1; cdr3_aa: ASSLGLAGGPDEQF
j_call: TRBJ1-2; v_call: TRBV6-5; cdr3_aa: ASSRRDSENYGYT
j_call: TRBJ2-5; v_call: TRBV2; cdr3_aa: AIRVEGQQETQY